This entry lists 7 T cell receptor beta chains sequenced from one sample in a study of glioma-infiltrating T cells (dated by TCRdb to between 2015 and 2016). Sequenced using an Illumina MiSeq. The iRepertoire nested amplicon-rescue multiplex PCR (arm-PCR) platform was used to amplify TCR alpha and beta CDR3 regions from RNA. The public sequencing data were trimmed at Q25 with fastp and processed into clonotypes with MiXCR by TCRdb, which kept only in-frame beta chains. CDR3 protein duplicates are merged, each entry listing the most common genes and DNA. This sample comprises 300,000 to 450,000 distinct CDR3 sequences, approximately 42% of them detected only once. The ten largest clones add up to about 12% of the sample. Material for sequencing was glioma tissue, nonneoplastic brain tissue, or PBMCs (not recorded which). The receptors come from a human donor with low-grade glioma or glioblastoma, undergoing nonglioma brain surgery, or in good health (not recorded which).

Regarding this clonotype: This may arise from a read error, as a much more abundant clone is one base away. The rearrangement joins TRBV6-1 to TRBJ2-1; no reliable D call. Germline V CDR1 and CDR2: MNHNS, SASEGT. This CDR3 spans 13 amino acids. CDR3 nucleotides: TGTGCCAGCAGTGTTTCCTTCTACAATGAGAAGTTCTTC. This gives the protein CASSVSFYNEKFF.

This rearrangement joins TRBV18 to TRBJ2-4, with 10 bases identical to TRBD1. The J segment lost 3 bases and the V segment lost 5 bases, leaving 7 bases of the junction unmatched. This CDR3 contains 16 residues. Germline-derived CDR1 and CDR2 are KGHSH and LQKENI. This CDR3 reads CASSSPGQGFKNIQYF. CDR3 DNA: TGTGCCAGCTCATCTCCGGGACAGGGGTTCAAAAACATTCAGTACTTC.

This clonotype showed up many times. This chain connects TRBV28 to TRBJ2-1; D not certain. There are 17 residues in the CDR3. V was trimmed by 5 bases and J by 2 bases, leaving 19 bases between them. The germline V gene has CDR1 MDHEN and CDR2 SYDVKM. CDR3 bases: TGTGCCAGCAGTCACACCGGACGGCTCAGCGCCTACAATGAGCAGTTCTTC. It is translated as CASSHTGRLSAYNEQFF.

The chain employs TRBV7-9 and TRBJ2-3; 14 bases match TRBD2. Per germline, CDR1 SEHNR and CDR2 FQNEAQ (reference sequence). Unmatched junction bases numbered 5, after V lost 4 bases and J lost 2 bases. CDR3 size: 17 residues. The CDR3 sequence is CASSSGLAGDNTDTQYF. The DNA for the CDR3 is TGTGCCAGCAGCTCGGGACTAGCGGGGGACAACACAGATACGCAGTATTTT.

Points on this clonotype: The junction departs from the called germline gene at one end, perhaps through a read error. V usage is TRBV20-1 and J usage is TRBJ1-5, with D uncertain. The CDR3 has 16 residues. The germline V gene encodes CDR1 DFQATT and CDR2 SNEGSKA (reference sequence). The CDR3 protein is CSARDRYLGSNQPQNF. CDR3 nucleotides: TGCAGTGCTAGAGATAGATACTTAGGTAGCAATCAGCCCCAGAATTTT.

Regarding this clonotype: Likely a read error: the CDR3 ends without its conserved phenylalanine or tryptophan. The chain links TRBV20-1 to TRBJ2-1; D not certain. The CDR3 contains 12 residues. The germline gives CDR1 DFQATT, CDR2 SNEGSKA (reference sequence). Between the trimmed V and J ends, which lost 6 bases and 8 bases, there was a span of 14 bases. The DNA for the CDR3 is TGCAGTGCCACCCCGTTGTGGGATGAGCAGTTCTTG. As protein: CSATPLWDEQFL.

V and J are TRBV2 and TRBJ2-1; possible D gene TRBD2, 5 bases. The germline V gene has CDR1 SNHLY and CDR2 FYNNEI. The CDR3 contains 16 residues. Trimming removed 6 bases from V and 0 bases from J, with 15 bases in between. CDR3: CASSATVASSYNEQFF. The CDR3 bases are TGTGCCAGCAGCGCGACGGTAGCGAGCTCCTACAATGAGCAGTTCTTC. Supplemented by reference TRBV2 and TRBJ2-1, the full variable domain reads EPEVTQTPSHQVTQMGQEVILRCVPISNHLYFYWYRQILGQKVEFLVSFYNNEISEKSEIFDDQFSVERPDGSNFTLKIRSTKLEDSAMYFCASSATVASSYNEQFFGPGTRLTVL.